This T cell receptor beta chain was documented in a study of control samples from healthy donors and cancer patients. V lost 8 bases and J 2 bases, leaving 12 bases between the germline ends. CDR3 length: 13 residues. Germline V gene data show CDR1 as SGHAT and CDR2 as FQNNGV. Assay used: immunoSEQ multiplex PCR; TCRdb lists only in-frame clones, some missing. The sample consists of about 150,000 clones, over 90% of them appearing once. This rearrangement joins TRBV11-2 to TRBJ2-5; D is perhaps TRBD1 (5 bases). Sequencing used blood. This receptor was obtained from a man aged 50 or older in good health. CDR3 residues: CASGRAVQETQYF. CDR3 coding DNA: TGTGCCAGCGGCAGGGCCGTGCAAGAGACCCAGTACTTC.